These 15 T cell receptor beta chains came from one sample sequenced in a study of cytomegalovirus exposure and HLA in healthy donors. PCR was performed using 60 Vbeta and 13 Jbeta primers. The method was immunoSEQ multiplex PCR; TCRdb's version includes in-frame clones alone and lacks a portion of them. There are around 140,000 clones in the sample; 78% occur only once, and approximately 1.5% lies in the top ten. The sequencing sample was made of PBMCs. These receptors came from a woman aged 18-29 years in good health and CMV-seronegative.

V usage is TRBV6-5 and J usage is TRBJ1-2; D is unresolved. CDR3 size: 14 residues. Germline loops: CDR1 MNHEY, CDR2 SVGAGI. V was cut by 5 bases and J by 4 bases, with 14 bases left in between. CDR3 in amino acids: CASSPTPLVYGYTF. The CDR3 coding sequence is TGTGCCAGCAGTCCGACTCCCCTCGTCTATGGCTACACCTTC.

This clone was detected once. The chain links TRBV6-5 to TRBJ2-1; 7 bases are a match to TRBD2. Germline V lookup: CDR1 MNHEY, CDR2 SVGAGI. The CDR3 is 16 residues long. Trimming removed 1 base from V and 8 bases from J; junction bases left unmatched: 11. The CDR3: CASSYLVGGNGDEQFF. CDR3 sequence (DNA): TGTGCCAGCAGTTACTTGGTCGGGGGGAACGGGGATGAGCAGTTCTTC.

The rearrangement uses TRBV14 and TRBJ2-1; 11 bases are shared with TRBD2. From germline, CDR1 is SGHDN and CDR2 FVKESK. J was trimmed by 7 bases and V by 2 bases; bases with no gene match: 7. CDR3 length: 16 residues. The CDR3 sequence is CASSQQTSGNGNEQFF. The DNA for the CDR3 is TGTGCCAGCAGCCAACAGACTAGCGGGAACGGGAATGAGCAGTTCTTC.

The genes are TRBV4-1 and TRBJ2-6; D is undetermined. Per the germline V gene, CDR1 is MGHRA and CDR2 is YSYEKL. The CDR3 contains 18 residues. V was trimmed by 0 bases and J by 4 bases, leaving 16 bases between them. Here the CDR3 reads CASSQDPSATLGANVLTF. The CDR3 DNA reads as TGCGCCAGCAGCCAAGATCCGTCGGCGACTCTAGGGGCCAACGTCCTGACTTTC.

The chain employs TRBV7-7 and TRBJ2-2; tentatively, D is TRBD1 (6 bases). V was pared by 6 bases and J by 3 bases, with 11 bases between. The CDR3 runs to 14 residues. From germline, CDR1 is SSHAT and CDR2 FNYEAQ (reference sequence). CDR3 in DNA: TGTGCCAGCAGGTCACAGGGTTACACCGGGGAGCTGTTTTTT. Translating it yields CASRSQGYTGELFF.

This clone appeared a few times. In DNA, the CDR3 is TGTGCCAGCAGCCGTTATTTACTAGCGGGTACCTACAATGAGCAGTTCTTC. The encoded protein is CASSRYLLAGTYNEQFF. The chain recombines TRBV5-6 with TRBJ2-1, with 9 bases matching TRBD2. The trim removed 4 bases at V and 2 bases at J, leaving 10 bases unmatched. This CDR3 spans 17 amino acids. Germline CDR1 and CDR2: SGHDT and YYEEEE.

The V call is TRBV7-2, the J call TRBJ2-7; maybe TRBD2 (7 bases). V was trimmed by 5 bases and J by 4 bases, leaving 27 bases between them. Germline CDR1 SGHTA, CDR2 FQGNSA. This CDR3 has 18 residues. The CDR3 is CASSPPREGFRGGYEQYF. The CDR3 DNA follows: TGTGCCAGCAGCCCCCCAAGGGAGGGTTTTAGGGGGGGATACGAGCAGTACTTC. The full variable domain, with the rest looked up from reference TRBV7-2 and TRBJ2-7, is GAGVSQSPSNKVTEKGKDVELRCDPISGHTALYWYRQSLGQGLEFLIYFQGNSAPDKSGLPSDRFSAERTGGSVSTLTIQRTQQEDSAVYLCASSPPREGFRGGYEQYFGPGTRLTVT.

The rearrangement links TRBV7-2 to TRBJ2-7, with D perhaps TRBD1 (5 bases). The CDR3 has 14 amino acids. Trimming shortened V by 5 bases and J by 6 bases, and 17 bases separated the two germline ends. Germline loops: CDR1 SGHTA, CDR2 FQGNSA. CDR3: CASSLGAFMGEQYF. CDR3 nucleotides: TGTGCCAGCAGCCTTGGGGCCTTTATGGGCGAGCAGTACTTC.

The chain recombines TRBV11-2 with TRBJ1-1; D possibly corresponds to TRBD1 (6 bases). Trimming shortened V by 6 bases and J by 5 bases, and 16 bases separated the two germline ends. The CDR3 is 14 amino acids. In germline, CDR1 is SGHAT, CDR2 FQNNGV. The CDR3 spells CASSLGPRGTEAFF. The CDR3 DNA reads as TGTGCCAGCAGTTTGGGACCTAGGGGGACTGAAGCTTTCTTT.

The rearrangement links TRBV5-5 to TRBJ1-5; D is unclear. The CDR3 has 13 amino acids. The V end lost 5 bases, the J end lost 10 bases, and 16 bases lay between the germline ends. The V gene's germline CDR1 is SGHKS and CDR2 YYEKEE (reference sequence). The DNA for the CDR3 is TGTGCCAGCAGACTCCGTATGCAGGAACCCCAGCATTTT. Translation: CASRLRMQEPQHF.

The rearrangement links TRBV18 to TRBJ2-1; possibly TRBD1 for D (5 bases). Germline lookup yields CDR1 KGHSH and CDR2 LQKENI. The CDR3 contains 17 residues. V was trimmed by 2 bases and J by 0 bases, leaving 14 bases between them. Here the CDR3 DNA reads TGTGCCAGCTCACCAAGGGGTTCTTCAAGCTCCTACAATGAGCAGTTCTTC. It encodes CASSPRGSSSSYNEQFF.

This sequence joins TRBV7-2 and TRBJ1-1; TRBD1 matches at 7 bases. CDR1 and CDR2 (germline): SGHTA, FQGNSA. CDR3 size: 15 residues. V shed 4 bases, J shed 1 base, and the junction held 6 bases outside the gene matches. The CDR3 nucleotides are TGTGCCAGCAGCTCAACGACAGGGCGGAACACTGAAGCTTTCTTT. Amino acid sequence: CASSSTTGRNTEAFF.

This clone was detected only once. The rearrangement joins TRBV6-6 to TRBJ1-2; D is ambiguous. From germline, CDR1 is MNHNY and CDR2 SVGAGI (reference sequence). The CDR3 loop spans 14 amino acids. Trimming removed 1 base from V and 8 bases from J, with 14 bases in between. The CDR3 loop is CASSYFSTGGGYTF. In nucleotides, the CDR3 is TGTGCCAGCAGTTACTTCTCTACGGGAGGAGGCTACACCTTC.

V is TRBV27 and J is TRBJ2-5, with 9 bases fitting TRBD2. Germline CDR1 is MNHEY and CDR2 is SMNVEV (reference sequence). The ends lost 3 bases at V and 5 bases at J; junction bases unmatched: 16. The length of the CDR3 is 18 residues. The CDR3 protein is CASSFVATSGLQGETQYF. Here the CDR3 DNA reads TGTGCCAGCAGTTTCGTGGCGACTAGCGGACTACAAGGGGAGACCCAGTACTTC.

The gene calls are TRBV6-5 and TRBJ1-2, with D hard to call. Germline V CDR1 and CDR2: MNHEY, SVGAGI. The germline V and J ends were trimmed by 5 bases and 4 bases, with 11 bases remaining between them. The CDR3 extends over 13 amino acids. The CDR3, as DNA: TGTGCCAGCAGTCGCGGGAACTTCTATGGCTACACCTTC. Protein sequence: CASSRGNFYGYTF.